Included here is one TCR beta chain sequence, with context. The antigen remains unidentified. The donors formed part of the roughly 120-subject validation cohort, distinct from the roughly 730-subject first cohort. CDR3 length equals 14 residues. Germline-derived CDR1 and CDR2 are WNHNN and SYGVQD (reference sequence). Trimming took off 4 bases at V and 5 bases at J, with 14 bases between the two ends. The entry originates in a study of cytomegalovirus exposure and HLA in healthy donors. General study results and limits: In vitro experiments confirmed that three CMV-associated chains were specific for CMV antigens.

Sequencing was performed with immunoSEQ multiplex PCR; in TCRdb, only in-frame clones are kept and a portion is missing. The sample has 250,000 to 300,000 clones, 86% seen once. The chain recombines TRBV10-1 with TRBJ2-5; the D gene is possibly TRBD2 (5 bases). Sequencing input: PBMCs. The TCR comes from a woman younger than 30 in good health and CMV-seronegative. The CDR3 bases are TGCGCCAGCAGTGTGGCGGGTCCCGGGGAGACCCAGTACTTC. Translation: CASSVAGPGETQYF.